This T cell receptor beta chain comes out of a study of T cell changes during pregnancy in multiple sclerosis. This clone was seen once. Only in-frame clones appear in the TCRdb table, and some are missing; sequencing was by immunoSEQ multiplex PCR. The profile shows fewer than 45,000 clones, roughly 92% of them singletons. The sample was CD4+ T cells from peripheral blood mononuclear cells, taken in the first trimester of pregnancy. The receptor comes from a female donor with multiple sclerosis, enrolled in a pregnancy study.

The CDR3 coding sequence is TGTGCCAGCAGGCAAACGGGACAGGGGACCTACGAGCAGTACTTC. Encoded protein: CASRQTGQGTYEQYF. The chain is built from TRBV6-5 and TRBJ2-7, with TRBD1 identical over 10 bases. Germline loops: CDR1 MNHEY, CDR2 SVGAGI. V shed 6 bases, J shed 2 bases, and the junction held 7 bases outside the gene matches. The CDR3 sequence is 15 residues long.